Below are 28 T cell receptor beta chains sequenced from a single sample in a study of patients and donors after allogeneic stem cell transplantation. TCRdb used MiXCR to reprocess the RT-PCR reads, holding one entry per CDR3 protein. The sample contains roughly 180,000 distinct CDR3 sequences, around two fifths of which appear only once. The sequencing sample was made of blood, either unsorted or a sorted T cell fraction (not recorded which). The receptor source for this set is a human donor who was either an allogeneic HSCT recipient or a stem cell or donor lymphocyte infusion donor (not recorded which). It is not recorded whose cells these are; they may come from a transplant donor.

This clonotype was counted between two and nine times. The chain uses TRBV12-3 or TRBV12-4 and TRBJ2-7; no firm D call. The V gene lost 4 bases and the J gene lost 3 bases, with 19 bases spanning the gap. This CDR3 has 16 amino acids. In DNA form, the CDR3 reads TGTGCCAGCAGTTCCTTCCGGGCCCGCCCCTTCTACGAGCAGTACTTC. Translating it yields CASSSFRARPFYEQYF.

This chain links TRBV5-1 with TRBJ2-3; D is unresolved. There are 12 residues in the CDR3. The V gene's germline CDR1 is SGHRS and CDR2 YFSETQ. V was pared by 0 bases and J by 6 bases, with 5 bases between. The CDR3 loop reads CASSLDGDTQYF. CDR3 DNA sequence: TGCGCCAGCAGCTTGGATGGGGATACGCAGTATTTT.

The rearrangement joins TRBV7-3 to TRBJ2-3; D call uncertain. CDR3 length equals 14 residues. Deletions cut 4 bases from V and 4 bases from J, with 12 bases between. The germline gives CDR1 SGHTA, CDR2 FQGTGA. This CDR3 is CASSSPTLADTQYF. The CDR3 region has the DNA TGTGCCAGCAGCTCACCGACTTTGGCAGATACGCAGTATTTT.

The genes are TRBV12-3 or TRBV12-4 and TRBJ1-1, with unresolved D. V gave up 0 bases and J gave up 3 bases, with 8 bases separating them. The CDR3 length is 14 residues. The CDR3 spells CASSLASRDTEAFF. The CDR3, as DNA: TGTGCCAGCAGTTTAGCGAGTCGGGACACTGAAGCTTTCTTT.

The V and J genes are TRBV29-1 and TRBJ2-7, with D maybe TRBD2 (7 bases). The germline V gene has CDR1 SQVTM and CDR2 ANQGSEA. Between the trimmed V and J ends, which lost 4 bases and 4 bases, there was a span of 11 bases. The CDR3 is made up of 12 amino acids. CDR3 residues: CSVGGGAYEQYF. The CDR3, as DNA: TGCAGCGTTGGGGGGGGCGCGTACGAGCAGTACTTC.

A few counts support this clonotype. The rearrangement joins TRBV27 to TRBJ2-2, with D possibly being TRBD2 (6 bases). Trimming left V 5 bases short and J 3 bases short, with 10 bases between. Germline CDR1 reads MNHEY; CDR2 reads SMNVEV (reference sequence). The CDR3 consists of 14 residues. The CDR3 DNA follows: TGTGCCAGCAGTGAGGGGAGGTACACCGGGGAGCTGTTTTTT. Translated: CASSEGRYTGELFF.

V gene TRBV28 combines with J gene TRBJ2-7, with TRBD1 matching over 8 bases. This CDR3 comprises 14 residues. Germline CDR1 and CDR2: MDHEN and SYDVKM. Germline trimming cut 6 bases from V and 1 base from J; bases unmatched to any gene: 5. CDR3 sequence (DNA): TGTGCCAGCAGGGGACAGGTGCTATCCTACGAGCAGTACTTC. It translates to CASRGQVLSYEQYF.

The V call is TRBV20-1, the J call TRBJ1-5, with 9 bases lining up with TRBD1. Germline V gene sequence: CDR1 DFQATT, CDR2 SNEGSKA (reference sequence). The junction had 7 bases not matched to a gene; V was cut back by 5 bases and J by 2 bases. CDR3 size: 15 residues. The CDR3, as DNA: TGCAGTGCTGCCCGCACAGGGGGCGGCAATCAGCCCCAGCATTTT. This gives the protein CSAARTGGGNQPQHF.

V gene TRBV6-5 combines with J gene TRBJ2-1, with D perhaps assigned TRBD1 or TRBD2 (5 bases each). Looked up from germline, CDR1 is MNHEY and CDR2 is SVGAGI. Deletions cut 1 base from V and 2 bases from J, with 12 bases between. This CDR3 is built from 16 residues. The CDR3 nucleotides read TGTGCCAGCAGTTACTGGGGCGGGTACACCTACAATGAGCAGTTCTTC. Its protein product is CASSYWGGYTYNEQFF.

The gene calls are TRBV7-2 and TRBJ1-4; the D gene is possibly TRBD1 (5 bases). The CDR3 loop spans 18 amino acids. Trimming stripped 4 bases from V and 2 bases from J, with 20 bases between. Germline-derived CDR1 and CDR2 are SGHTA and FQGNSA. The chain's CDR3 is CASSSLYWEGRTNEKLFF. The DNA of the CDR3 is TGTGCCAGCAGCTCCCTTTATTGGGAGGGGAGGACTAATGAAAAACTGTTTTTT. Complete variable domain (other parts from reference TRBV7-2 and TRBJ1-4): GAGVSQSPSNKVTEKGKDVELRCDPISGHTALYWYRQSLGQGLEFLIYFQGNSAPDKSGLPSDRFSAERTGGSVSTLTIQRTQQEDSAVYLCASSSLYWEGRTNEKLFFGSGTQLSVL.

This clonotype was seen many times. V and J are TRBV5-1 and TRBJ1-2, with 8 bases that match TRBD1. Trimming cost V 2 bases and J 8 bases; bases outside gene matches: 2. The CDR3 runs 12 residues. Per germline, CDR1 SGHRS and CDR2 YFSETQ. CDR3 coding DNA: TGCGCCAGCAGCTTAACAGGGGGAGGCTACACCTTC. Protein sequence: CASSLTGGGYTF.

The table lists this clonotype with a few counts. The J gene is TRBJ1-5, the V gene TRBV2; a weak D match, TRBD1 (6 bases). The ends were cut back, 1 base at V and 3 bases at J, with 10 bases in the middle. CDR1 SNHLY and CDR2 FYNNEI come from the germline V gene. This CDR3 spans 15 amino acids. The CDR3 here is CASSEGGHINQPQHF. DNA of the CDR3: TGTGCCAGCAGTGAAGGGGGGCATATCAATCAGCCCCAGCATTTT. Together with reference TRBV2 and TRBJ1-5, the CDR3 gives the full variable domain: EPEVTQTPSHQVTQMGQEVILRCVPISNHLYFYWYRQILGQKVEFLVSFYNNEISEKSEIFDDQFSVERPDGSNFTLKIRSTKLEDSAMYFCASSEGGHINQPQHFGDGTRLSIL.

The V gene is TRBV9, the J gene TRBJ2-7, with a tentative D call TRBD2 (5 bases). Trimming took off 2 bases at V and 0 bases at J, with 9 bases between the two ends. CDR1 SGDLS and CDR2 YYNGEE come from the germline V gene. The CDR3 has 14 amino acids. This chain's CDR3 is CASSVRTSSYEQYF. The CDR3 nucleotides are TGTGCCAGCAGCGTGCGCACTAGCTCCTACGAGCAGTACTTC.

The genes are TRBV5-1 and TRBJ1-1; D not certain. V was shortened by 1 base and J by 2 bases, with 12 bases between the two germline ends. Germline V gives CDR1 SGHRS, CDR2 YFSETQ. CDR3 size: 15 residues. The CDR3 DNA reads TGCGCCAGCAGCTTGAATTTCGGGCCAAACACTGAAGCTTTCTTT. Protein product: CASSLNFGPNTEAFF.

The J gene is TRBJ2-7, the V gene TRBV7-9, with D hard to call. This CDR3 contains 12 residues. V was pared by 5 bases and J by 3 bases, with 8 bases between. The V gene's germline CDR1 is SEHNR and CDR2 FQNEAQ (reference sequence). The CDR3 DNA reads as TGTGCCAGCAGCGACCACCGCTACGAGCAGTACTTC. It codes for CASSDHRYEQYF.

This clonotype turned up a few times. The gene calls are TRBV6-5 and TRBJ1-2; TRBD1 matches 8 bases. The V and J ends lost 0 bases and 0 bases, in that order; junction bases with no gene match: 3. Germline CDR1 and CDR2: MNHEY and SVGAGI. CDR3 length: 16 amino acids. The CDR3 DNA sequence: TGTGCCAGCAGTTACTCCCAGGGGGCCCCTAACTATGGCTACACCTTC. Its translation is CASSYSQGAPNYGYTF.

The chain couples TRBV7-2 to TRBJ1-5; 7 positions agree with TRBD1. CDR3 length: 15 amino acids. In germline, CDR1 is SGHTA, CDR2 FQGNSA. The V segment lost 2 bases and the J segment 6 bases; nucleotides outside the gene matches: 7. For the CDR3, the DNA is TGTGCCAGCAGCTTAAAAGGAGGGGGCGGTCAGCCCCAGCATTTT. Its translation: CASSLKGGGGQPQHF. The variable domain in full, completed from reference TRBV7-2 and TRBJ1-5, reads GAGVSQSPSNKVTEKGKDVELRCDPISGHTALYWYRQSLGQGLEFLIYFQGNSAPDKSGLPSDRFSAERTGGSVSTLTIQRTQQEDSAVYLCASSLKGGGGQPQHFGDGTRLSIL.

The J gene is TRBJ1-1, the V gene TRBV30; a weak D match, TRBD1 (6 bases). Looked up from germline, CDR1 is GTSNPN and CDR2 is SVGIG (reference sequence). V was shortened by 8 bases and J by 5 bases, with 18 bases between the two germline ends. The CDR3 spans 13 residues. The CDR3 DNA follows: TGTGCCCAGACGCGGGACACCGGGACTGAAGCTTTCTTT. It encodes CAQTRDTGTEAFF.

The rearrangement links TRBV7-9 to TRBJ2-3; 11 bases map to TRBD2. The CDR3 is 18 amino acids. With 7 bases clipped from V and 1 base from J, the junction kept 13 bases outside the gene matches. In germline, CDR1 is SEHNR, CDR2 FQNEAQ (reference sequence). The CDR3 sequence is CASNPGLAGGGRTDTQYF. The DNA for the CDR3 is TGTGCCAGCAACCCGGGGCTAGCGGGAGGCGGGCGCACAGATACGCAGTATTTT.

This sequence joins TRBV20-1 and TRBJ1-1; maybe TRBD1 (5 bases). CDR1 is DFQATT and CDR2 is SNEGSKA in the germline V gene (reference sequence). The CDR3 sequence is 11 residues long. V gave up 7 bases and J gave up 8 bases, with 14 bases separating them. The CDR3 protein is CSGELRGEAFF. In nucleotides, the CDR3 is TGCAGTGGGGAACTCCGGGGCGAAGCTTTCTTT.

Details on this clonotype: A read error may produce the germline difference seen at one junction end. The chain combines TRBV27 with TRBJ2-7; D uncertain. From germline, CDR1 is MNHEY and CDR2 SMNVEV (reference sequence). The CDR3 runs to 13 residues. The CDR3 bases are TGTGCCAGCAGTCCCTGGAGCTCCCACGAGCAGTACTTC. This sequence encodes CASSPWSSHEQYF.

The chain carries TRBV5-1 and TRBJ2-4; TRBD1 agrees at 11 bases. CDR1 is SGHRS, CDR2 YFSETQ, per germline. The CDR3 consists of 15 residues. With 0 bases clipped from V and 7 bases from J, the junction kept 3 bases outside the gene matches. This CDR3 is CASSLGGQGANIQYF. The DNA of the CDR3 is TGCGCCAGCAGCTTGGGAGGACAGGGGGCGAACATTCAGTACTTC.

The chain has TRBV25-1 and TRBJ1-1, with unresolved D. The V and J ends lost 8 bases and 0 bases respectively, with 10 bases between them. Germline V gene lookup returns CDR1 MGHDK and CDR2 SYGVNS. This CDR3 is 13 amino acids long. The CDR3 region has the DNA TGTGCCAGCGCCGGGGTTATGAACACTGAAGCTTTCTTT. Translated: CASAGVMNTEAFF.

The genes are TRBV3-1 and TRBJ2-1; 12 nucleotides align to TRBD2. The CDR3 has 17 amino acids. Germline CDR1 LGHDT, CDR2 YNNKEL (reference sequence). Germline trimming cut 1 base from V and 8 bases from J; bases unmatched to any gene: 9. The CDR3: CASSQGLPGLAGDEQFF. DNA of the CDR3: TGTGCCAGCAGCCAAGGTCTACCGGGACTAGCGGGTGATGAGCAGTTCTTC.

This chain connects TRBV5-1 to TRBJ2-7, with 8 bases lining up with TRBD2. This CDR3 spans 18 amino acids. The ends lost 0 bases at V and 1 base at J; junction bases unmatched: 12. Germline V gene data show CDR1 as SGHRS and CDR2 as YFSETQ. CDR3: CASSLVSSGSYFSYEQYF. As DNA, the CDR3 is TGCGCCAGCAGCTTGGTTTCTAGCGGGTCCTACTTTTCCTACGAGCAGTACTTC.

This clonotype turned up a few times. The CDR3 DNA reads TGTGCCGGTATTCCCTACAGGGATCGGGAGACCCAGTACTTC. Protein product: CAGIPYRDRETQYF. This chain uses TRBV27 with TRBJ2-5; weak D call: TRBD1 (6 bases). The ends were cut back, 11 bases at V and 5 bases at J, with 21 bases in the middle. The CDR3 is 14 amino acids. CDR1 is MNHEY and CDR2 is SMNVEV in the germline V gene (reference sequence).

This clonotype was detected once. The chain has TRBV7-8 and TRBJ2-2, with 7 nucleotides matching TRBD1. J lost 4 bases, V lost 1 base, and 9 bases had no gene match. The CDR3 length is 17 residues. Germline values: CDR1 SGHVS, CDR2 FQNEAQ. The CDR3 region is CASSLVVGGQSTGELFF. CDR3 sequence (DNA): TGTGCCAGCAGCTTAGTTGTAGGGGGACAGTCCACCGGGGAGCTGTTTTTT.

The rearrangement links TRBV12-3 or TRBV12-4 to TRBJ2-2; 7 bases agree with TRBD1. Trimming removed 6 bases from V and 6 bases from J; junction bases left unmatched: 4. The CDR3 length is 13 residues. The CDR3 DNA reads as TGTGCCAGCAGAGACAGGGCAGCCGGGGAGCTGTTTTTT. Encoded protein: CASRDRAAGELFF.